The rows below give T cell receptor beta chains drawn from one sample of a study of early T cells in non-severe SARS-CoV-2 infection. TCRdb processed the 5' RACE reads anew with MiXCR; each CDR3 protein has one entry. Of 45,000 to 70,000 distinct CDR3 sequences in the sample, roughly 7.8% were seen once. The source material was whole blood, sampled at baseline. Receptors were obtained from an adult who was a healthcare worker with PCR-confirmed SARS-CoV-2 infection or an uninfected control (not recorded which). CDR3s include the opening cysteine and the closing phenylalanine or tryptophan. The order of the fields is CDR3 DNA, CDR3 protein, J gene, V gene, clone size, D gene. D genes are given only for firm matches. Part of the rows lack a size; the others show once, few, many or a class for expanded clones.

TGCAGCGCTCACGTCGGGACAGGATCCAACTACGAGCAGTACTTC,CSAHVGTGSNYEQYF,TRBJ2-7,TRBV29-1,few,TRBD1
TGTGCCAGCCCCCCCCGGGTCTACAATGAGCAGTTCTTC,CASPPRVYNEQFF,TRBJ2-1,TRBV27,few,-
TGTGCCAGCAGCTTGGGACAGGGAGTTTATCGCTACACCTTC,CASSLGQGVYRYTF,TRBJ1-2,TRBV7-9,many,TRBD1
TGTGCCAGCAGCCCGCGGGGGGCGATAGGGCAGTTCTTC,CASSPRGAIGQFF,TRBJ2-1,TRBV11-2,few,TRBD2
TGTGCCAGCAGCCAAGATTCCAGGGAGAGCTACTATGGCTACACCTTC,CASSQDSRESYYGYTF,TRBJ1-2,TRBV4-2,few,-
TGTGCCAGCAGTTTAAGCGGGGCAGCGGAGACCCAGTACTTC,CASSLSGAAETQYF,TRBJ2-5,TRBV12-3/TRBV12-4,few,TRBD2
TGCGCCAGCAGCCGGGACAGGGGCCCCTACGAGCAGTACTTC,CASSRDRGPYEQYF,TRBJ2-7,TRBV10-1,many,TRBD1
TGTGCCAGCAGCCCCGCGGTGGCCTACAATGAGCAGTTCTTC,CASSPAVAYNEQFF,TRBJ2-1,TRBV28,-,-
TGTGCCAGCAGTTGGGACAGCTACGAGCAGTACTTC,CASSWDSYEQYF,TRBJ2-7,TRBV6-6,many,TRBD1
TGTGCTAACACGGACAGGGTAGGTTACGAGCAGTACTTC,CANTDRVGYEQYF,TRBJ2-7,TRBV9,-,TRBD1
TGTGCCAGCAGTCCTGTCGGGACTAGCGGTCTGAATGAGCAGTTCTTC,CASSPVGTSGLNEQFF,TRBJ2-1,TRBV6-6,-,TRBD2
TGTGCCAGCAGCCAAGAGTTTGGCGATACCGGAGAGGGGCAGTTCTTC,CASSQEFGDTGEGQFF,TRBJ2-1,TRBV4-2,many,-
TGTGCCAGCAGGACTAGCGGGAGGTTCGGGCTGTTTTTT,CASRTSGRFGLFF,TRBJ2-2,TRBV28,once,TRBD2
TGTGCCAGCAGCTTGCTAGACAGGGTCCAGGAGACCCAGTACTTC,CASSLLDRVQETQYF,TRBJ2-5,TRBV11-2,many,TRBD1
TGTGCCAGCATCGCGACTAGCGGGGGACGGCAGGAGACCCAGTACTTC,CASIATSGGRQETQYF,TRBJ2-5,TRBV7-9,many,TRBD2
TGCAGCGTAAGGACAGTGAGCTCCTACGAGCAGTACTTC,CSVRTVSSYEQYF,TRBJ2-7,TRBV29-1,few,-
TGTGCCAGCAGAGCACTAGCGGGAGCAAGCAATGAGCAGTTCTTC,CASRALAGASNEQFF,TRBJ2-1,TRBV12-3/TRBV12-4,-,TRBD2
TGTGCCAGCAGTACGAGGACAGGGAGAGCCGACACCGGGGAGCTGTTTTTT,CASSTRTGRADTGELFF,TRBJ2-2,TRBV27,many,TRBD1
TGTGCCAGCAGCCCACAGGGTGGGTTGAGTAATCAGCCCCAGCATTTT,CASSPQGGLSNQPQHF,TRBJ1-5,TRBV6-5,many,-
TGTGCCAGCAGCTCTGGGACAGGGGGATTTAATGAGCAGTTCTTC,CASSSGTGGFNEQFF,TRBJ2-1,TRBV16,-,TRBD1
TGTGCCAGCAGTGGAGTGGGACTAGCGGGAACCTACGAGCAGTACTTC,CASSGVGLAGTYEQYF,TRBJ2-7,TRBV27,many,TRBD2
TGTGCCAGCAGTTATAGCGGCCTTAAAGAGACCCAGTACTTC,CASSYSGLKETQYF,TRBJ2-5,TRBV7-9,-,-
TGTGCCAGCAGCTTAGCGTCGTTGGGCTCCGAGACCCAGTACTTC,CASSLASLGSETQYF,TRBJ2-5,TRBV7-9,few,-
TGTGCCAGCAGCTTCTCGTGGGCAGGGGGGAAGAAGGAGACCCAGTACTTC,CASSFSWAGGKKETQYF,TRBJ2-5,TRBV11-2,-,-
TGTGCCAGCAGCCAAGGGACTGCCTGGGAGCAGTACTTC,CASSQGTAWEQYF,TRBJ2-7,TRBV4-2,few,-
TGTGCCAGCAGGAGACCCGGGGGGATCCGCGATGAGCAGTTCTTC,CASRRPGGIRDEQFF,TRBJ2-1,TRBV6-2/TRBV6-3,-,TRBD2
TGTGCCAGCAGTTTGAGTTTGGGCACTGAAGCTTTCTTT,CASSLSLGTEAFF,TRBJ1-1,TRBV6-5,few,-
TGCAGTGCTGCTGGACAGCGCATTGAAGCTTTCTTT,CSAAGQRIEAFF,TRBJ1-1,TRBV20-1,few,-
TGTGCCAGCAGCCAAGATTTCCCCGACCTTATATCACCCCTCCACTTT,CASSQDFPDLISPLHF,TRBJ1-6,TRBV4-2,many,-